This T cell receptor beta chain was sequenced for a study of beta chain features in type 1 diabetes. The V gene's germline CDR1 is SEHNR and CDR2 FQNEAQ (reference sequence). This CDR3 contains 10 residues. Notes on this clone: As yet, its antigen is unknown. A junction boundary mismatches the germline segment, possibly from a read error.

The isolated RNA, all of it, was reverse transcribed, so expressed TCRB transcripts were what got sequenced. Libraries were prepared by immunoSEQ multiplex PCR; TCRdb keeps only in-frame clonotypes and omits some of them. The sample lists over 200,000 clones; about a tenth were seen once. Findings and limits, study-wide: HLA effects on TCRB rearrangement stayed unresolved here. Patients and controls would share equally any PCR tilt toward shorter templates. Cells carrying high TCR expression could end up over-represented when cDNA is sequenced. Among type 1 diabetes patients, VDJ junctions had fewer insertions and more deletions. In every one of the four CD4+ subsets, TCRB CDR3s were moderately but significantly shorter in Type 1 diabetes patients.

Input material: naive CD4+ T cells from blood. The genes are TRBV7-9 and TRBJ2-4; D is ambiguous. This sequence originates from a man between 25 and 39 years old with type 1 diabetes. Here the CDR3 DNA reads TGTGCCAGCAGCCCTATATCCGTAAACTTC. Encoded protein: CASSPISVNF.